This TCR beta chain was sequenced in a study of shared clonotypes between healthy human individuals. Turning to the study itself: Used for every donor were three CD4 naive, three CD4 memory, two CD8 naive and one CD8 memory plate.

Assay: immunoSEQ multiplex PCR; the TCRdb copy retains only in-frame clones and omits some. The table lists approximately 1,500,000 clones, roughly 96% of them singletons, with over 1% in the top ten. As concerns this clone: The antigen remains undetermined.

Regarding the study as a whole: Enrolling few donors narrowed the genetic and exposure-history diversity that was represented. Generation probabilities of non-shared clonotypes were lower (relative to those shared by all four donors).

The CDR3 loop spans 17 amino acids. Germline CDR1 is MNHNS and CDR2 is SASEGT. Trimming cost V 4 bases and J 2 bases, with 19 bases left between them. The sequenced material came from naive CD4+ T cells sorted from blood. Documented subset: CD45RA+ positively selected. The TCR originated in a man aged 25 to 40 in good health. V is TRBV6-1 and J is TRBJ2-3; D possibly corresponds to TRBD2 (6 bases). CDR3 in amino acids: CASSAKVAEHATDTQYF. The CDR3 DNA is TGTGCCAGCAGTGCGAAAGTAGCGGAGCATGCCACAGATACGCAGTATTTT.